This is a list of T cell receptor beta chains from one sample in a study of ipilimumab plus nivolumab after autologous stem cell transplantation. The data were produced by immunoSEQ multiplex PCR, yet TCRdb's version contains in-frame clones alone and is incomplete. The table records approximately 15,000 clones, around 80% of them present only once. The source was PBMCs, collected in a trial of ipilimumab plus nivolumab as post-transplant consolidation. Receptors originate from a male donor with diffuse large B-cell lymphoma. Each CDR3 is given with its conserved first and last residue. D genes are given only for firm matches.

>.|TRBJ1-5|TRBV12-5
TGTGCTAGTGGTAACGGATTTAGCAATCAGCCCCAGCATTTT
CASGNGFSNQPQHF
>TRBD2|TRBJ2-1|TRBV10-1
TGCGCCAGCAGTGAGTCGATTGGCGGGAGTGGGGATGAGCAGTTCTTC
CASSESIGGSGDEQFF
>TRBD2|TRBJ2-2|TRBV5-5
TGTGCCAGCAGCTATGGCATAGCGGGGGGGCCCGGGGAGCTGTTTTTT
CASSYGIAGGPGELFF
>.|TRBJ2-2|TRBV10-3
TGTGCCATCAGAAACACCGGGGAGCTGTTTTTT
CAIRNTGELFF
>.|TRBJ2-7|TRBV7-9
TGTGCCAGCAGCTTTGGCGCCACCTCTTCCTACGAGCAGTACTTC
CASSFGATSSYEQYF
>TRBD1|TRBJ1-1|TRBV5-1
TGCGCCAGCAGCGCCGGGACAGGGGTATTAGCTGAAGCTTTCTTT
CASSAGTGVLAEAFF
>.|TRBJ2-6|TRBV4-1
TGCGCCAGCAGCCAAGCTCCCCCAGGAAATGGGGCCAACGTCCTGACTTTC
CASSQAPPGNGANVLTF
>TRBD1|TRBJ1-2|TRBV7-8
TGTGCCAGCAGCTTAGGGACAGGCTATGGCTACACCTTC
CASSLGTGYGYTF
>TRBD1|TRBJ1-3|TRBV13
TGTGCCAGCAGCTTAGGGACAGGGACCTCTGGAAACACCATATATTTT
CASSLGTGTSGNTIYF
>TRBD1|TRBJ1-1|TRBV18
TGTGCCAGCTCGGACAGGGTGATGAACACTGAAGCTTTCTTT
CASSDRVMNTEAFF